Following are 24 T cell receptor beta chains from one sample sequenced in a study of cytomegalovirus exposure and HLA in healthy donors. Researchers ran the PCR with 60 Vbeta and 13 Jbeta primers. TCRdb's copy holds only in-frame clones and misses some; the assay was immunoSEQ multiplex PCR. This table has fewer than 75,000 clones, roughly 75% appearing once. The sequenced sample was PBMCs. These receptors all stem from a woman aged 25-40 years in good health and CMV-seronegative.

This chain links TRBV28 with TRBJ1-1; D call uncertain. This CDR3 region has 11 residues. Trimming cost V 7 bases and J 6 bases, with 9 bases left between them. Per germline, CDR1 MDHEN and CDR2 SYDVKM. CDR3 sequence: CASTRGSEAFF. In DNA, the CDR3 is TGTGCCAGCACCCGTGGCTCTGAAGCTTTCTTT.

The chain couples TRBV28 to TRBJ1-1, with D uncertain. The V gene lost 2 bases and the J gene lost 6 bases, with 10 bases spanning the gap. Germline V gene lookup returns CDR1 MDHEN and CDR2 SYDVKM. The CDR3 has 13 amino acids. This chain's CDR3 is CASSLTGMAEAFF. CDR3 bases: TGTGCCAGCAGTTTAACGGGGATGGCTGAAGCTTTCTTT.

CDR3 bases: TGTGCCAGCAGAGAGCGGGGGGGCTCGGAGACCCAGTACTTC. Translation: CASRERGGSETQYF. The V gene is TRBV7-9, the J gene TRBJ2-5; 10 bases map to TRBD2. The CDR3 has 14 amino acids. Losses at the gene ends were 6 bases for V and 5 bases for J; bases not matched to a gene: 6. CDR1 and CDR2 from the germline V gene are SEHNR and FQNEAQ (reference sequence).

The chain is built from TRBV15 and TRBJ1-4, with D possibly being TRBD1 (6 bases). Germline lookup yields CDR1 LNHNV and CDR2 YYDKDF (reference sequence). The germline V and J ends were trimmed by 8 bases and 8 bases, with 12 bases remaining between them. The CDR3 extends over 12 amino acids. The chain's CDR3 is CATGGAGEKLFF. The CDR3 region has the DNA TGTGCCACCGGGGGGGCGGGGGAAAAACTGTTTTTT.

This clone came up a few times. The gene calls are TRBV6-5 and TRBJ2-3, with 7 bases that match TRBD1. The CDR3 consists of 14 residues. Germline V CDR1 and CDR2: MNHEY, SVGAGI. The trim removed 5 bases at V and 3 bases at J, leaving 5 bases unmatched. The CDR3 reads CASSPRQGTDTQYF. CDR3 nucleotides: TGTGCCAGCAGTCCACGACAGGGAACAGATACGCAGTATTTT.

This chain connects TRBV28 to TRBJ1-2; D unclear. CDR1 and CDR2 from the germline V gene are MDHEN and SYDVKM. With 6 bases removed from V and 4 bases from J, the gap between germline ends came to 9 bases. The CDR3 loop spans 12 amino acids. CDR3: CASSPGIYGYTF. DNA of the CDR3: TGTGCCAGCAGCCCGGGGATCTATGGCTACACCTTC.

The sample holds a few counts of this clone. The chain links TRBV4-1 to TRBJ1-1; TRBD1 agrees at 8 bases. The CDR3 extends over 17 amino acids. V shed 1 base and J 0 bases; nucleotides not matched to a gene: 7. Looked up from germline, CDR1 is MGHRA and CDR2 is YSYEKL. The CDR3 loop is CASSQARWTGMNTEAFF. For the CDR3, the DNA is TGCGCCAGCAGCCAAGCGCGATGGACAGGGATGAACACTGAAGCTTTCTTT.

This chain uses TRBV6-5 with TRBJ1-2; the D gene is possibly TRBD1 (6 bases). CDR1 and CDR2 (germline): MNHEY, SVGAGI. The V gene lost 0 bases and the J gene lost 7 bases, with 12 bases spanning the gap. This CDR3 contains 14 residues. CDR3 sequence reads: CASSYSHSGAGYTF. CDR3 coding DNA: TGTGCCAGCAGTTACTCGCACTCAGGGGCTGGCTACACCTTC.

The chain has TRBV4-1 and TRBJ1-5; D gene ambiguous. The CDR3 runs 15 residues. CDR1 is MGHRA and CDR2 is YSYEKL in the germline V gene. Trimming shortened V by 2 bases and J by 5 bases, and 13 bases separated the two germline ends. The CDR3 is CASSQSSTNYQPQHF. Written as DNA, the CDR3 is TGCGCCAGCAGCCAATCGTCAACAAATTATCAGCCCCAGCATTTT.

As DNA, the CDR3 is TGCGCCAGCAGCCCGTTAACCACAGGGGACCGGCAGGGCTACACCTTC. Translated, it gives CASSPLTTGDRQGYTF. The chain couples TRBV4-1 to TRBJ1-2, with 7 bases aligning to TRBD1. The V gene's germline CDR1 is MGHRA and CDR2 YSYEKL. The J segment lost 8 bases and the V segment lost 4 bases, leaving 16 bases of the junction unmatched. The CDR3 has 16 amino acids.

The chain joins TRBV6-1 to TRBJ1-5; 9 nucleotides line up with TRBD1. This CDR3 is 16 amino acids long. Trimming cost V 4 bases and J 5 bases; bases outside gene matches: 9. Germline loops: CDR1 MNHNS, CDR2 SASEGT. CDR3 bases: TGTGCCAGCAGTGCTTTGTCGGGACAGGGATATCAGCCCCAGCATTTT. Its translation is CASSALSGQGYQPQHF.

This clone was detected only a few times. The V call is TRBV28, the J call TRBJ2-2; TRBD2 agrees at 13 bases. The CDR3 is made up of 17 amino acids. The junction had 4 bases not matched to a gene; V was cut back by 0 bases and J by 6 bases. The germline V gene encodes CDR1 MDHEN and CDR2 SYDVKM. CDR3 sequence reads: CASSLWRLAGGPGELFF. The CDR3 DNA is TGTGCCAGCAGTTTATGGCGACTAGCGGGGGGTCCCGGGGAGCTGTTTTTT.

This rearrangement joins TRBV30 to TRBJ1-2; D is unclear. V gave up 0 bases and J gave up 8 bases, with 13 bases separating them. Germline V gene sequence: CDR1 GTSNPN, CDR2 SVGIG (reference sequence). The CDR3 sequence is 13 residues long. The CDR3 sequence is CAWSVREGGGYTF. CDR3 nucleotide sequence: TGTGCCTGGAGTGTACGGGAGGGTGGGGGCTACACCTTC.

The CDR3 region is CASSQDGGPLNTGELFF. CDR3 DNA: TGCGCCAGCAGCCAAGATGGCGGTCCGTTGAACACCGGGGAGCTGTTTTTT. This chain uses TRBV4-1 with TRBJ2-2, with D hard to call. Per the germline V gene, CDR1 is MGHRA and CDR2 is YSYEKL. The CDR3 covers 17 residues. The V end was cut by 0 bases, the J end by 1 base, with 12 bases between.

The chain has TRBV25-1 and TRBJ1-2, with 7 bases lining up with TRBD1. CDR1 is MGHDK, CDR2 SYGVNS, per germline. CDR3 length: 13 amino acids. The junction had 2 bases not matched to a gene; V was cut back by 0 bases and J by 7 bases. CDR3 nucleotide sequence: TGTGCCAGCAGTGAATATAGGGGGCTTGGCTACACCTTC. Encoded protein: CASSEYRGLGYTF.

The chain combines TRBV7-2 with TRBJ2-7, with D maybe TRBD1 (5 bases). Deletions cut 1 base from V and 2 bases from J, with 9 bases between. Germline values: CDR1 SGHTA, CDR2 FQGNSA. The CDR3 has 14 residues. CDR3 DNA sequence: TGTGCCAGCAGCTTAGTTGTGGACACCTACGAGCAGTACTTC. It specifies CASSLVVDTYEQYF.

V usage is TRBV2 and J usage is TRBJ2-3; 7 bases align to TRBD1. Germline lookup yields CDR1 SNHLY and CDR2 FYNNEI. The CDR3 has 14 residues. V dropped 5 bases and J dropped 4; count of bases not matched to a gene: 6. The CDR3 sequence: CASSQGTVPDTQYF. The CDR3 nucleotides are TGTGCCAGCAGTCAAGGGACAGTCCCAGATACGCAGTATTTT.

This clone was seen a handful of times. The rearrangement uses TRBV29-1 and TRBJ2-1; a weak D match, TRBD1 (5 bases). V was trimmed by 7 bases and J by 6 bases, leaving 19 bases between them. CDR3 length equals 14 residues. The germline V gene encodes CDR1 SQVTM and CDR2 ANQGSEA. The CDR3 DNA sequence: TGCAGCGAGGGTGGCTGGGGCGAAAGCAATGAGCAGTTCTTC. This sequence encodes CSEGGWGESNEQFF.

The chain links TRBV4-1 to TRBJ2-7, with 10 bases identical to TRBD1. The CDR3 loop spans 16 amino acids. After removal of 3 bases from V and 3 bases from J, the junction contained 8 bases not matched to a gene. Germline CDR1 and CDR2: MGHRA and YSYEKL. The CDR3 reads CASSQGPGQGRYEQYF. The CDR3 DNA sequence: TGCGCCAGCAGCCAGGGTCCGGGACAGGGGCGCTACGAGCAGTACTTC.

J is TRBJ1-2 and V is TRBV15; 7 nucleotides match TRBD1. V lost 4 bases to trimming and J lost 4 bases; unmatched junction nucleotides: 9. This CDR3 comprises 15 residues. CDR1 and CDR2 from the germline V gene are LNHNV and YYDKDF (reference sequence). The CDR3 nucleotides are TGTGCCACCAGCACCTTACAGGGGAGGAGCTATGGCTACACCTTC. Encoded protein: CATSTLQGRSYGYTF.

This clone was observed once. The V and J genes are TRBV5-1 and TRBJ2-5, with 12 bases matching TRBD2. The CDR3 contains 18 residues. Germline V gene data show CDR1 as SGHRS and CDR2 as YFSETQ. J lost 2 bases, V lost 4 bases, and 12 bases had no gene match. The CDR3 reads CASSSRTSGVTLQETQYF. DNA for the CDR3: TGCGCCAGCAGCAGCCGGACTAGCGGGGTCACCTTGCAAGAGACCCAGTACTTC.

This sequence joins TRBV30 and TRBJ2-1; 10 bases agree with TRBD2. The CDR3 runs to 13 residues. Germline V lookup: CDR1 GTSNPN, CDR2 SVGIG (reference sequence). V was clipped by 7 bases and J by 6 bases; unmatched bases: 6. This CDR3 is CASSAGGPNEQFF. The CDR3 region has the DNA TGTGCCTCCTCAGCGGGGGGGCCCAATGAGCAGTTCTTC. Full variable domain (remainder filled in from reference TRBV30 and TRBJ2-1): SQTIHQWPATLVQPVGSPLSLECTVEGTSNPNLYWYRQAAGRGLQLLFYSVGIGQISSEVPQNLSASRPQDRQFILSSKKLLLSDSGFYLCASSAGGPNEQFFGPGTRLTVL.

This clone showed up just a few times. CDR3 residues: CASSSQGVEDYGYTF. DNA of the CDR3: TGTGCCAGCAGTTCCCAGGGGGTAGAGGACTATGGCTACACCTTC. This chain uses TRBV28 with TRBJ1-2; 7 bases fit TRBD1. V gave up 4 bases and J gave up 3 bases; unmatched junction bases: 8. Germline CDR1 MDHEN, CDR2 SYDVKM. The CDR3 is 15 residues long.

As DNA, the CDR3 is TGTGCCTGGAGGAAGGGAGGGATCAATCAGCCCCAGCATTTT. Its translation is CAWRKGGINQPQHF. This chain joins TRBV30 and TRBJ1-5; no reliable D call. The CDR3 is 14 residues long. The V and J ends lost 3 bases and 3 bases respectively, with 12 bases between them. Germline assignment: CDR1 GTSNPN and CDR2 SVGIG (reference sequence).